These 21 T cell receptor beta chains were sequenced from one sample in a study of T cells in localized non-small cell lung cancer. Produced via immunoSEQ multiplex PCR; TCRdb's table is partial and in-frame only. This table has about 30,000 clones, 70% to 90% appearing once. The source material was peripheral blood, sampled before any cancer treatment. The receptors were sampled from a female donor of 60 years or more with stage III squamous cell lung carcinoma.

V is TRBV7-2 and J is TRBJ2-2; D gene uncertain. Per the germline V gene, CDR1 is SGHTA and CDR2 is FQGNSA. V was shortened by 5 bases and J by 0 bases, with 7 bases between the two germline ends. The CDR3 is 14 amino acids. In nucleotides, the CDR3 is TGTGCCAGCAGCACCGACACGAACACCGGGGAGCTGTTTTTT. Its protein product is CASSTDTNTGELFF.

The gene calls are TRBV6-5 and TRBJ1-4; TRBD1 might be the D (6 bases). The ends were cut back, 6 bases at V and 12 bases at J, with 11 bases in the middle. Germline-derived CDR1 and CDR2 are MNHEY and SVGAGI. This CDR3 is 11 amino acids long. CDR3 sequence: CASRYREELFF. CDR3 coding DNA: TGTGCCAGCAGGTACAGGGAGGAACTGTTTTTT.

The V call is TRBV14, the J call TRBJ1-2, with D unclear. This CDR3 comprises 16 residues. Germline CDR1 reads SGHDN; CDR2 reads FVKESK. V lost 0 bases and J lost 4, with 15 bases in between. The CDR3: CASSQDSPVWGYGYTF. CDR3 coding DNA: TGTGCCAGCAGCCAAGATTCCCCGGTGTGGGGCTATGGCTACACCTTC.

This chain joins TRBV6-5 and TRBJ2-7, with 11 bases matching TRBD2. The CDR3 consists of 15 residues. J was trimmed by 2 bases and V by 0 bases; bases with no gene match: 0. CDR1 and CDR2 (germline): MNHEY, SVGAGI. In nucleotides, the CDR3 is TGTGCCAGCAGTTACTCTAGCGGGAGGGCCTACGAGCAGTACTTC. Protein sequence: CASSYSSGRAYEQYF.

The J gene is TRBJ2-5, the V gene TRBV19; a weak D match, TRBD2 (6 bases). CDR1 and CDR2 (germline): LNHDA, SQIVND (reference sequence). The ends were cut back, 1 base at V and 4 bases at J, with 13 bases in the middle. The CDR3 extends over 15 amino acids. CDR3 coding DNA: TGTGCCAGTAGTATAGCTGGCGGGGTGGGAGAGACCCAGTACTTC. This encodes CASSIAGGVGETQYF.

The J gene is TRBJ2-5, the V gene TRBV5-1, with D tentatively TRBD2 (5 bases). Between the trimmed V and J ends, which lost 4 bases and 10 bases, there was a span of 20 bases. Germline CDR1 SGHRS, CDR2 YFSETQ. The CDR3 sequence is 14 residues long. The CDR3 here is CASSNGPPPEVQYF. As DNA, the CDR3 is TGCGCCAGCAGCAACGGACCCCCTCCGGAGGTCCAGTACTTC. The whole variable domain, remainder taken from reference TRBV5-1 and TRBJ2-5, is KAGVTQTPRYLIKTRGQQVTLSCSPISGHRSVSWYQQTPGQGLQFLFEYFSETQRNKGNFPGRFSGRQFSNSRSEMNVSTLELGDSALYLCASSNGPPPEVQYFGPGTRLLVL.

The gene calls are TRBV5-1 and TRBJ1-1; the D is unclear. The CDR3 is made up of 14 amino acids. Germline assignment: CDR1 SGHRS and CDR2 YFSETQ. Trimming left V 6 bases short and J 0 bases short, with 12 bases between. CDR3 DNA: TGCGCCAGCAAGGCTCGGATCCTGAACACTGAAGCTTTCTTT. Its protein product is CASKARILNTEAFF.

This clone was seen only once. V usage is TRBV5-4 and J usage is TRBJ2-7, with D tentatively TRBD1 (5 bases). Germline values: CDR1 SGHNT, CDR2 YYREEE (reference sequence). V lost 0 bases, J lost 5 bases, and 15 bases lay in between. CDR3 size: 15 residues. This chain's CDR3 is CASSLEGKSSHEQYF. CDR3 DNA: TGTGCCAGCAGCTTGGAGGGGAAAAGTAGCCACGAGCAGTACTTC.

The chain has TRBV18 and TRBJ1-2, with TRBD1 as a possible D gene (6 bases). V was cut by 0 bases and J by 4 bases, with 15 bases left in between. The germline V gene has CDR1 KGHSH and CDR2 LQKENI. The CDR3 length is 16 residues. CDR3 amino acids: CASSPPQGIRLYGYTF. DNA of the CDR3: TGTGCCAGCTCACCACCGCAGGGGATCCGACTCTATGGCTACACCTTC.

The chain combines TRBV6-4 with TRBJ2-1, with TRBD1 matching over 7 bases. Germline-derived CDR1 and CDR2 are MRHNA and SNTAGT. The CDR3 is 16 amino acids. V gave up 4 bases and J gave up 0 bases; unmatched junction bases: 6. The CDR3 sequence: CASSVTGTVSYNEQFF. The CDR3 DNA reads as TGTGCCAGCAGTGTCACCGGGACAGTCTCCTACAATGAGCAGTTCTTC.

The V call is TRBV6-1, the J call TRBJ1-5; D might be TRBD1 (5 bases). The CDR3 has 15 amino acids. With 4 bases removed from V and 5 bases from J, the gap between germline ends came to 15 bases. Germline V gene data show CDR1 as MNHNS and CDR2 as SASEGT. The CDR3 DNA sequence: TGTGCCAGCAGTGTTACCCGGGGCTTCGATCAGCCCCAGCATTTT. It is translated as CASSVTRGFDQPQHF.

In its sample, this clone was seen a few times. This rearrangement joins TRBV5-1 to TRBJ2-7, with 10 nucleotides matching TRBD2. The CDR3 has 16 residues. Germline V lookup: CDR1 SGHRS, CDR2 YFSETQ. J was trimmed by 1 base and V by 3 bases; bases with no gene match: 7. Here the CDR3 reads CASSSLGLAVSYEQYF. The CDR3 coding sequence is TGCGCCAGCAGCTCCCTCGGACTAGCGGTATCCTACGAGCAGTACTTC.

V and J are TRBV10-3 and TRBJ1-3, with D perhaps matching TRBD1 (6 bases). The CDR3 extends over 14 amino acids. Germline CDR1 is ENHRY and CDR2 is SYGVKD. V gave up 7 bases and J gave up 5 bases, with 15 bases separating them. CDR3 sequence: CAIMLDRNRNTIYF. The CDR3 DNA reads TGTGCCATCATGCTGGACAGAAATAGAAACACCATATATTTT.

This clone was seen only once. The chain has TRBV5-1 and TRBJ2-7; D unresolved. Trimming removed 0 bases at V and 1 base at J, with 8 bases between. The CDR3 runs to 14 residues. CDR1 and CDR2 (germline): SGHRS, YFSETQ. CDR3 DNA: TGCGCCAGCAGCTTGGCCGTCTTTTCCTACGAGCAGTACTTC. This codes for CASSLAVFSYEQYF. Using reference TRBV5-1 and TRBJ2-7 for the parts outside the CDR3, the full variable domain is KAGVTQTPRYLIKTRGQQVTLSCSPISGHRSVSWYQQTPGQGLQFLFEYFSETQRNKGNFPGRFSGRQFSNSRSEMNVSTLELGDSALYLCASSLAVFSYEQYFGPGTRLTVT.

The V and J genes are TRBV2 and TRBJ2-2; no clear D gene. This CDR3 region has 14 residues. Trimming pared 2 bases from V and 5 bases from J, leaving 9 bases between. Germline V gives CDR1 SNHLY, CDR2 FYNNEI. CDR3 protein: CASSEFLYTGELFF. CDR3 DNA: TGTGCCAGCAGTGAATTCCTTTATACCGGGGAGCTGTTTTTT.

The genes are TRBV6-5 and TRBJ1-6; D might be TRBD1 (6 bases). The V end was cut by 7 bases, the J end by 5 bases, with 15 bases between. CDR1 is MNHEY, CDR2 SVGAGI, per germline. The CDR3 extends over 15 amino acids. CDR3 region: CASNQFRGNNSPLHF. The CDR3 region has the DNA TGTGCCAGCAACCAATTCAGGGGAAATAATTCACCCCTCCACTTT.

The chain combines TRBV28 with TRBJ1-2, with D perhaps TRBD1 (5 bases). Germline CDR1 MDHEN, CDR2 SYDVKM. This CDR3 contains 12 residues. Trimming stripped 2 bases from V and 7 bases from J, with 8 bases between. CDR3 DNA sequence: TGTGCCAGCAGTTTAATGGGGGTTGGCTACACCTTC. Translation: CASSLMGVGYTF.

The gene calls are TRBV5-1 and TRBJ2-7; D is unresolved. Per germline, CDR1 SGHRS and CDR2 YFSETQ. Deletions cut 4 bases from V and 3 bases from J, with 17 bases between. This CDR3 has 15 amino acids. The CDR3, as DNA: TGCGCCAGCAGCAACCGTAAGGGTGAATTCTACGAGCAGTACTTC. It is translated as CASSNRKGEFYEQYF. The complete variable domain, with remaining parts taken from reference TRBV5-1 and TRBJ2-7, reads KAGVTQTPRYLIKTRGQQVTLSCSPISGHRSVSWYQQTPGQGLQFLFEYFSETQRNKGNFPGRFSGRQFSNSRSEMNVSTLELGDSALYLCASSNRKGEFYEQYFGPGTRLTVT.

The chain is built from TRBV2 and TRBJ1-1; D is undetermined. Trimming removed 7 bases from V and 3 bases from J, with 15 bases in between. The CDR3 has 14 residues. The germline CDR1 and CDR2 sequences are SNHLY and FYNNEI. The chain's CDR3 is CASMMTPRDTEAFF. The CDR3 coding sequence is TGTGCCAGCATGATGACACCGCGGGACACTGAAGCTTTCTTT. Combining the CDR3 with reference TRBV2 and TRBJ1-1 gives the whole variable domain EPEVTQTPSHQVTQMGQEVILRCVPISNHLYFYWYRQILGQKVEFLVSFYNNEISEKSEIFDDQFSVERPDGSNFTLKIRSTKLEDSAMYFCASMMTPRDTEAFFGQGTRLTVV.

The chain uses TRBV7-8 and TRBJ1-4, with 9 bases matching TRBD1. V was clipped by 1 base and J by 8 bases; unmatched bases: 5. The CDR3 spans 15 residues. Germline CDR1 reads SGHVS; CDR2 reads FQNEAQ. CDR3 DNA sequence: TGTGCCAGCAGCTTAGATGGGACAGGGAACGAAAAACTGTTTTTT. Encoded protein: CASSLDGTGNEKLFF.

The gene calls are TRBV2 and TRBJ1-5; tentatively, D is TRBD1 (5 bases). Germline CDR1 SNHLY, CDR2 FYNNEI. The germline V and J ends were trimmed by 8 bases and 7 bases, with 15 bases remaining between them. The CDR3 consists of 13 residues. The CDR3 spells CASVGDVGQPQHF. The CDR3 DNA is TGTGCCAGCGTAGGGGACGTCGGGCAGCCCCAGCATTTT.